Below, 15 T cell receptor beta chains from the same sample are listed, as sequenced in a study of blood T cell repertoires in COVID-19. TCRdb's table, derived via immunoSEQ multiplex PCR, lists solely in-frame clones and lacks some. The table has under 350,000 clones, approximately 90% seen once. Specimen: peripheral blood. All receptors derive from a man aged 40-50 years with acute or convalescent COVID-19.

This clone was recorded once. V and J are TRBV7-7 and TRBJ2-5; D possibly corresponds to TRBD1 (6 bases). The CDR3 sequence is 13 residues long. The V gene's germline CDR1 is SSHAT and CDR2 FNYEAQ (reference sequence). Trimming took off 5 bases at V and 2 bases at J, with 9 bases between the two ends. Here the CDR3 reads CASSRGQQETQYF. DNA for the CDR3: TGTGCCAGCAGCCGAGGACAGCAAGAGACCCAGTACTTC.

The J gene is TRBJ1-1, the V gene TRBV6-2 or TRBV6-3; D is possibly TRBD1 (6 bases). The CDR3 totals 15 residues. The germline gives CDR1 MNHEY, CDR2 SVGEGT. Trimming took 2 bases from V and 5 from J, leaving 15 bases between them. In DNA, the CDR3 is TGTGCCAGCAGTTACCACCCAAGGGGGGGTACTGAAGCTTTCTTT. Protein sequence: CASSYHPRGGTEAFF.

The gene calls are TRBV7-9 and TRBJ2-7; 9 positions agree with TRBD2. The junction had 6 bases not matched to a gene; V was cut back by 0 bases and J by 6 bases. CDR3 size: 15 residues. Germline CDR1 and CDR2: SEHNR and FQNEAQ (reference sequence). CDR3 DNA: TGTGCCAGCAGCTTAGCCTCTAGCGGGGTAGTCGAGCAGTACTTC. Its protein product is CASSLASSGVVEQYF.

V gene TRBV2 combines with J gene TRBJ1-1, with TRBD1 matching 7 bases. The CDR3 extends over 14 amino acids. Germline loops: CDR1 SNHLY, CDR2 FYNNEI. V dropped 7 bases and J dropped 3; count of bases not matched to a gene: 8. The CDR3 here is CASIGSGGHTEAFF. DNA of the CDR3: TGTGCCAGCATTGGGTCAGGGGGACACACTGAAGCTTTCTTT.

The V gene is TRBV28, the J gene TRBJ1-6, with a weak D call TRBD1 (5 bases). Per germline, CDR1 MDHEN and CDR2 SYDVKM. V was trimmed by 5 bases and J by 4 bases, leaving 18 bases between them. This CDR3 contains 17 residues. The CDR3 protein is CASSLGRGEGYNSPLHF. The CDR3 DNA is TGTGCCAGCAGTCTAGGCCGAGGGGAGGGGTATAATTCACCCCTCCACTTT.

This chain links TRBV10-3 with TRBJ2-2, with a possible D match to TRBD1 (6 bases). Germline values: CDR1 ENHRY, CDR2 SYGVKD. This CDR3 region has 14 residues. With 2 bases removed from V and 3 bases from J, the gap between germline ends came to 7 bases. CDR3 region: CAISETGYTGELFF. CDR3 nucleotide sequence: TGTGCCATCAGTGAGACAGGGTACACCGGGGAGCTGTTTTTT.

This chain links TRBV24-1 with TRBJ2-7; TRBD2 matches at 7 bases. The germline V gene has CDR1 KGHDR and CDR2 SFDVKD. CDR3 size: 13 residues. The V and J ends lost 4 bases and 7 bases, in that order; junction bases with no gene match: 6. CDR3 sequence: CATSEGTITEQYF. Written as DNA, the CDR3 is TGTGCCACCAGTGAGGGGACTATTACGGAGCAGTACTTC.

CDR3 DNA sequence: TGCGCCAGCAGCCTAAAGACAGATGAAGCTTTCTTT. This gives the protein CASSLKTDEAFF. The chain employs TRBV5-1 and TRBJ1-1; weak D call: TRBD1 (5 bases). This CDR3 is built from 12 residues. V lost 4 bases to trimming and J lost 7 bases, with 11 bases between them. The germline V gene encodes CDR1 SGHRS and CDR2 YFSETQ.

The chain joins TRBV15 to TRBJ1-2, with D possibly TRBD1 on 5 matching bases. V lost 0 bases to trimming and J lost 8 bases, with 19 bases between them. The CDR3 is 16 amino acids. Germline CDR1 reads LNHNV; CDR2 reads YYDKDF (reference sequence). For the CDR3, the DNA is TGTGCCACCAGCAGAGATTCCCGGGGAGGGGTCGGGGGCTACACCTTC. It codes for CATSRDSRGGVGGYTF.

This clone was detected only once. V is TRBV5-1 and J is TRBJ2-3, with unresolved D. The germline V gene encodes CDR1 SGHRS and CDR2 YFSETQ. Trimming took off 0 bases at V and 2 bases at J, with 7 bases between the two ends. This CDR3 is 14 amino acids long. The CDR3 bases are TGCGCCAGCAGCTTGGGTAAGCCCACAGATACGCAGTATTTT. Protein sequence: CASSLGKPTDTQYF.

In DNA, the CDR3 is TGCGCCAGCAGCGTCCGGGGGTTAGCGGCTGGCTACACCTTC. As protein: CASSVRGLAAGYTF. The V call is TRBV5-1, the J call TRBJ1-2; possible D gene TRBD1, 5 bases. Germline assignment: CDR1 SGHRS and CDR2 YFSETQ. The ends were cut back, 4 bases at V and 7 bases at J, with 17 bases in the middle. CDR3 length: 14 amino acids.

This chain uses TRBV2 with TRBJ1-3; D may be TRBD1 (6 bases). V was clipped by 5 bases and J by 2 bases, with 10 bases between them. Germline V CDR1 and CDR2: SNHLY, FYNNEI. This CDR3 spans 14 amino acids. CDR3 sequence (DNA): TGTGCCAGCAGTTTACAGGGTCCTGGAAACACCATATATTTT. This translates into CASSLQGPGNTIYF.

The count of this clone is one. The chain recombines TRBV5-1 with TRBJ2-1, with 12 bases that match TRBD2. Germline V gene lookup returns CDR1 SGHRS and CDR2 YFSETQ. CDR3 length: 15 residues. Germline trimming cut 2 bases from V and 4 bases from J; bases unmatched to any gene: 1. The CDR3 DNA is TGCGCCAGCAGCTTACTAGCGGGGGGTTACAATGAGCAGTTCTTC. Its translation is CASSLLAGGYNEQFF.

The chain couples TRBV2 to TRBJ2-2; D is unresolved. Germline assignment: CDR1 SNHLY and CDR2 FYNNEI. Trimming left V 7 bases short and J 0 bases short, with 6 bases between. The CDR3 consists of 13 residues. As DNA, the CDR3 is TGTGCCAGCATGCGGACGAACACCGGGGAGCTGTTTTTT. This translates into CASMRTNTGELFF.

The rearrangement uses TRBV27 and TRBJ1-6, with 8 bases aligning to TRBD1. Germline CDR1 and CDR2: MNHEY and SMNVEV (reference sequence). Trimming took 3 bases from V and 7 from J; bases not matched to a gene: 11. The CDR3 covers 17 residues. CDR3 loop: CASSFWTLGQGNSPLHF. CDR3 nucleotides: TGTGCCAGCAGTTTCTGGACCCTCGGACAGGGAAATTCACCCCTCCACTTT.